The present T cell receptor beta chain was sequenced within a study of blood T cell repertoires in COVID-19. Across the study: From T cells, B-cell-depleted T cells, or PBMCs came the material, which was cDNA or gDNA.

Methods used by the authors: Estimated nucleated cell counts came from reference gene primer amplification. Assay used: immunoSEQ multiplex PCR; TCRdb lists only in-frame clones, some missing. The V and J calls and the clone size are those of that table, but D and trimming were determined from the DNA. The table records fewer than 450,000 clones, approximately 88% of them present only once. Germline assignment: CDR1 LGHNA and CDR2 YNFKEQ. V was pared by 0 bases and J by 7 bases, with 7 bases of the junction left unmatched. The CDR3 has 16 amino acids. The chain has TRBV4-2 and TRBJ2-1; 9 bases match TRBD2. This TCR was sampled from a woman aged 50 to 60 with COVID-19, enrolled during active disease. The sequenced sample consisted of peripheral blood. CDR3 DNA: TGTGCCAGCAGCCAAGATGGGCTAGCGGGGTGGAATGAGCAGTTCTTC. Encoded protein: CASSQDGLAGWNEQFF.